Each of the 26 T cell receptor beta chains below was sequenced from the same sample in a study of PD-1 blockade in classical Hodgkin lymphoma (dated by TCRdb to about 2020). The time point label, as the study defines it: cycle 2 day 1 (C2D1) of nivolumab. All trial patients had relapsed after autologous stem cell transplantation, with cohorts A, B and C differing in prior brentuximab vedotin exposure. Receptors were amplified or captured by the immunoSEQ multiplex PCR assay. In TCRdb, the immuneACCESS table is reduced to in-frame sequences with V and J assigned. These tables do not hold every clone; where another copy was compared, an unresolved V gene accounts for under half, and the others remain unexplained. Present in this sample are 20,000 to 25,000 clones, 75% to 85% of which were seen just once. The ten largest clones represent about 40% of the sample. The material sequenced was peripheral blood mononuclear cells (PBMCs), taken before the second cycle of nivolumab. The receptors originated from a human donor with classical Hodgkin lymphoma.

V gene TRBV6-5 combines with J gene TRBJ2-7; 13 bases are a match to TRBD2. The CDR3 loop spans 16 amino acids. Per germline, CDR1 MNHEY and CDR2 SVGAGI. V trimming: 1 base; J trimming: 6 bases; junction bases outside the gene matches: 6. This chain's CDR3 is CASSYYLLAGGREQYF. The CDR3 DNA is TGTGCCAGCAGTTACTACCTACTAGCGGGAGGGCGCGAGCAGTACTTC.

The rearrangement uses TRBV7-9 and TRBJ1-3, with unresolved D. Per germline, CDR1 SEHNR and CDR2 FQNEAQ (reference sequence). V lost 3 bases and J lost 0, with 12 bases in between. CDR3 length: 16 residues. CDR3 sequence: CASSFSQGLSGNTIYF. In DNA form, the CDR3 reads TGTGCCAGCAGCTTTTCCCAAGGCCTCTCTGGAAACACCATATATTTT.

The chain uses TRBV6-6 and TRBJ1-3; D uncertain. V was trimmed by 8 bases and J by 0 bases, leaving 11 bases between them. Looked up from germline, CDR1 is MNHNY and CDR2 is SVGAGI (reference sequence). The CDR3 has 14 residues. The CDR3 region is CASANSDSGNTIYF. The CDR3 DNA is TGTGCCAGCGCTAACTCCGACTCTGGAAACACCATATATTTT.

This rearrangement joins TRBV19 to TRBJ1-1, with no clear D. Germline V gene sequence: CDR1 LNHDA, CDR2 SQIVND (reference sequence). The CDR3 totals 14 residues. V was clipped by 6 bases and J by 1 base, with 12 bases between them. The CDR3 bases are TGTGCCAGTAGGAGTAATAACCGGAACACTGAAGCTTTCTTT. This encodes CASRSNNRNTEAFF.

By sample share, this clone is medium-sized. V gene TRBV5-1 combines with J gene TRBJ1-5; D possibly corresponds to TRBD1 (6 bases). V lost 0 bases to trimming and J lost 9 bases, with 10 bases between them. The CDR3 runs 13 residues. Germline CDR1 reads SGHRS; CDR2 reads YFSETQ. The CDR3 DNA sequence: TGCGCCAGCAGCTTGGAGGGGGACCGGCCCCAGCATTTT. Translating it yields CASSLEGDRPQHF. Full variable domain (rest looked up from reference TRBV5-1 and TRBJ1-5): KAGVTQTPRYLIKTRGQQVTLSCSPISGHRSVSWYQQTPGQGLQFLFEYFSETQRNKGNFPGRFSGRQFSNSRSEMNVSTLELGDSALYLCASSLEGDRPQHFGDGTRLSIL.

J is TRBJ1-1 and V is TRBV15; D perhaps matches TRBD1 (5 bases). Trimming cost V 2 bases and J 10 bases, with 20 bases left between them. Germline CDR1 is LNHNV and CDR2 is YYDKDF (reference sequence). The CDR3 length is 15 residues. CDR3 coding DNA: TGTGCCACCAGCAGAAGTCTTAACGGAGGGAGGGGAGCTTTCTTT. Amino acids: CATSRSLNGGRGAFF. Full variable domain (rest looked up from reference TRBV15 and TRBJ1-1): DAMVIQNPRYQVTQFGKPVTLSCSQTLNHNVMYWYQQKSSQAPKLLFHYYDKDFNNEADTPDNFQSRRPNTSFCFLDIRSPGLGDTAMYLCATSRSLNGGRGAFFGQGTRLTVV.

The rearrangement links TRBV21-1 to TRBJ1-5. TRBV21-1 is recorded as a pseudogene. This CDR3 comprises 16 residues. The CDR3 DNA reads TGTGCCAGCCCGCGAACAGGGGACTATAGCAATCAGCCCCAGCATTTT. Translating gives CASPRTGDYSNQPQHF.

This clone was detected a few times. The chain couples TRBV21-1 to TRBJ2-3. TRBV21-1 is an annotated pseudogene. The CDR3 loop spans 19 amino acids. The CDR3 DNA follows: TGTGCCAGCAGCAGAATGGTGGGTCAGCCAAATACTAGCACAGATACGCAGTATTTT. Its translation is CASSRMVGQPNTSTDTQYF.

A remark on this clone: This same CDR3 is encoded by further DNA sequences in the sample. This chain joins TRBV9 and TRBJ2-1, with TRBD2 matching over 7 bases. Germline loops: CDR1 SGDLS, CDR2 YYNGEE. The junction had 4 bases not matched to a gene; V was cut back by 4 bases and J by 0 bases. The CDR3 has 15 residues. The CDR3 loop reads CASSQSGASYNEQFF. CDR3 in DNA: TGTGCCAGCAGCCAAAGCGGGGCCTCCTACAATGAGCAGTTCTTC.

This chain's CDR3 is CASSLSGLQTYEQYF. The CDR3 DNA follows: TGTGCCAGCAGTTTATCGGGACTGCAGACCTACGAGCAGTACTTC. The V and J genes are TRBV27 and TRBJ2-7, with D perhaps matching TRBD2 (6 bases). Trimming stripped 0 bases from V and 2 bases from J, with 11 bases between. The CDR3 runs to 15 residues. Germline assignment: CDR1 MNHEY and CDR2 SMNVEV (reference sequence).

J is TRBJ1-2 and V is TRBV5-8; possible D gene TRBD1, 6 bases. Trimming shortened V by 1 base and J by 3 bases, and 13 bases separated the two germline ends. The CDR3 consists of 15 residues. Germline CDR1 SGHTS, CDR2 YDEGEE. CDR3 amino acids: CASSLFGGRHYGYTF. The CDR3 nucleotides read TGTGCCAGCAGCTTGTTTGGGGGGCGGCACTATGGCTACACCTTC.

The chain carries TRBV7-9 and TRBJ2-6; D is undetermined. The CDR3 consists of 13 residues. The V end was cut by 5 bases, the J end by 4 bases, with 6 bases between. Per the germline V gene, CDR1 is SEHNR and CDR2 is FQNEAQ (reference sequence). Written as DNA, the CDR3 is TGTGCCAGCAGCCCCCCAGGGGCCAACGTCCTGACTTTC. It yields the protein CASSPPGANVLTF.

By share of the sample, this clone is medium-sized. The chain has TRBV30 and TRBJ1-5, with D perhaps matching TRBD1 (6 bases). Trimming stripped 4 bases from V and 6 bases from J, with 10 bases between. The CDR3 has 12 residues. Looked up from germline, CDR1 is GTSNPN and CDR2 is SVGIG (reference sequence). The CDR3 sequence is CAWTQGAQPQHF. Written as DNA, the CDR3 is TGTGCCTGGACACAGGGAGCTCAGCCCCAGCATTTT.

The V and J genes are TRBV7-6 and TRBJ2-3; D call uncertain. There are 15 residues in the CDR3. Trimming took 4 bases from V and 0 from J, leaving 11 bases between them. The germline CDR1 and CDR2 sequences are SGHVS and FNYEAQ. CDR3 amino acids: CASSSRYSSTDTQYF. CDR3 in DNA: TGTGCCAGCAGCTCGAGATATTCTAGCACAGATACGCAGTATTTT.

This sequence joins TRBV13 and TRBJ2-3, with D possibly being TRBD2 (5 bases). The CDR3 is 15 residues long. Trimming took 0 bases from V and 4 from J, leaving 11 bases between them. Germline-derived CDR1 and CDR2 are PRHDT and FYEKMQ (reference sequence). The CDR3 loop reads CASSLGWESSDTQYF. Here the CDR3 DNA reads TGTGCCAGCAGCTTAGGGTGGGAGTCGTCAGATACGCAGTATTTT. The variable domain in full, completed from reference TRBV13 and TRBJ2-3, reads AAGVIQSPRHLIKEKRETATLKCYPIPRHDTVYWYQQGPGQDPQFLISFYEKMQSDKGSIPDRFSAQQFSDYHSELNMSSLELGDSALYFCASSLGWESSDTQYFGPGTRLTVL.

V is TRBV11-2 and J is TRBJ1-5, with D uncertain. This CDR3 has 13 amino acids. With 3 bases removed from V and 4 bases from J, the gap between germline ends came to 7 bases. Germline CDR1 reads SGHAT; CDR2 reads FQNNGV. As DNA, the CDR3 is TGTGCCAGCAGCTTTGGGTTTAATCAGCCCCAGCATTTT. Translating gives CASSFGFNQPQHF.

This chain uses TRBV7-8 with TRBJ2-3; TRBD1 matches at 7 bases. This CDR3 region has 15 residues. Trimming cost V 2 bases and J 0 bases; bases outside gene matches: 2. The germline gives CDR1 SGHVS, CDR2 FQNEAQ. CDR3 residues: CASSLNRGSTDTQYF. The DNA of the CDR3 is TGTGCCAGCAGCTTAAACAGGGGCAGCACAGATACGCAGTATTTT.

The rearrangement joins TRBV19 to TRBJ2-2; D may match TRBD1 or TRBD2 (6 bases each). The germline CDR1 and CDR2 sequences are LNHDA and SQIVND (reference sequence). The ends were cut back, 6 bases at V and 4 bases at J, with 12 bases in the middle. The length of the CDR3 is 14 residues. For the CDR3, the DNA is TGTGCCAGTAGGTTGGGGGGCCTCACCGGGGAGCTGTTTTTT. Protein sequence: CASRLGGLTGELFF.

The chain combines TRBV6-5 with TRBJ2-3; possible D gene TRBD2, 5 bases. Germline V gene data show CDR1 as MNHEY and CDR2 as SVGAGI. Trimming cost V 6 bases and J 0 bases, with 13 bases left between them. The CDR3 sequence is 15 residues long. As DNA, the CDR3 is TGTGCCAGCAGACCGCCGCGCGGGAGCACAGATACGCAGTATTTT. It yields the protein CASRPPRGSTDTQYF.

J is TRBJ1-1 and V is TRBV4-3; D perhaps matches TRBD1 (6 bases). The CDR3 consists of 15 residues. V lost 0 bases, J lost 9 bases, and 17 bases lay in between. Germline V gene sequence: CDR1 LGHNA, CDR2 YSLEER. The CDR3 DNA reads as TGCGCCAGCAGCCAAGACCCCACAGGGACTGGTAAAGCTTTCTTT. It yields the protein CASSQDPTGTGKAFF.

The rearrangement links TRBV7-9 to TRBJ2-7, with TRBD1 identical over 10 bases. The J segment lost 4 bases and the V segment lost 3 bases, leaving 9 bases of the junction unmatched. The CDR3 runs to 16 residues. Germline CDR1 reads SEHNR; CDR2 reads FQNEAQ (reference sequence). The CDR3 spells CASSFYRDRGLYEQYF. DNA for the CDR3: TGTGCCAGCAGCTTCTACCGGGACAGGGGACTGTACGAGCAGTACTTC. The whole variable domain, remainder taken from reference TRBV7-9 and TRBJ2-7, is DTGVSQNPRHKITKRGQNVTFRCDPISEHNRLYWYRQTLGQGPEFLTYFQNEAQLEKSRLLSDRFSAERPKGSFSTLEIQRTEQGDSAMYLCASSFYRDRGLYEQYFGPGTRLTVT.

CDR3 residues: CASSLAGAGNYGYTF. As DNA, the CDR3 is TGCGCCAGCAGCTTGGCGGGCGCAGGGAACTATGGCTACACCTTC. V gene TRBV5-1 combines with J gene TRBJ1-2, with D possibly matching TRBD1 (5 bases). Germline lookup yields CDR1 SGHRS and CDR2 YFSETQ. The V and J ends lost 0 bases and 2 bases respectively, with 11 bases between them. This CDR3 region has 15 residues. The full variable domain, with the rest looked up from reference TRBV5-1 and TRBJ1-2, is KAGVTQTPRYLIKTRGQQVTLSCSPISGHRSVSWYQQTPGQGLQFLFEYFSETQRNKGNFPGRFSGRQFSNSRSEMNVSTLELGDSALYLCASSLAGAGNYGYTFGSGTRLTVV.

This chain joins TRBV7-6 and TRBJ2-6; perhaps D is TRBD1 or TRBD2 (5 bases each). Trimming removed 5 bases at V and 0 bases at J, with 20 bases between. Germline CDR1 and CDR2: SGHVS and FNYEAQ. The CDR3 loop spans 19 amino acids. The CDR3 coding sequence is TGTGCCAGCAGCCGATTTCCGGGGCTCGGATTCTCTGGGGCCAACGTCCTGACTTTC. This encodes CASSRFPGLGFSGANVLTF.

The chain recombines TRBV6-5 with TRBJ2-3; D not resolved. V was trimmed by 6 bases and J by 2 bases, leaving 9 bases between them. Germline V gives CDR1 MNHEY, CDR2 SVGAGI. CDR3 length: 13 residues. CDR3 nucleotides: TGTGCCAGCAGAGACACCTCCACAGATACGCAGTATTTT. This sequence encodes CASRDTSTDTQYF.

The CDR3 nucleotides are TGTGCCAGCAGTTACGGGCGGAGCTCCTATAATTCACCCCTCCACTTT. Its translation: CASSYGRSSYNSPLHF. The chain is built from TRBV6-5 and TRBJ1-6; D is unresolved. Looked up from germline, CDR1 is MNHEY and CDR2 is SVGAGI. CDR3 length equals 16 residues. V was cut by 2 bases and J by 0 bases, with 8 bases left in between.

The chain has TRBV2 and TRBJ1-2; D gene unclear. The length of the CDR3 is 11 residues. Trimming stripped 4 bases from V and 6 bases from J, with 6 bases between. CDR1 is SNHLY and CDR2 is FYNNEI in the germline V gene. The DNA for the CDR3 is TGTGCCAGCAGTGGGGGTGATGGCTACACCTTC. It codes for CASSGGDGYTF.